This T cell receptor beta chain appears in the sequencing data of a study of identifying expanded T cells in peripheral blood (dated by TCRdb to about 2019). At the level of the whole study: Separate aliquots of the same genomic DNA pool were sequenced to produce technical replicates, and four replicates were compared in pairs. What the study reported, not specific to this receptor: Variance in clone template counts between approximately 2-week samples significantly increased with total template count across all healthy donors. The binomial model flagged around 1.3 differentially abundant clones between technical replicates, compared with approximately 16 over around two weeks and 19 to 20 over around 4 weeks. The authors expected biological variance in healthy repertoires might increase further over much longer intervals such as months to years. Across all healthy-donor time intervals, the beta-binomial model significantly lowered both the number of clones called differentially abundant and the false-positive rate.

The immunoSEQ Assay, which uses bias-controlled multiplex PCR amplification of genomic DNA, was used to profile TCRbeta CDR3 regions. The study's processing was this. To quantify the absolute abundance of each unique TCRbeta CDR3 region, the sequences were collapsed and filtered. Differential abundance was tested with a binomial (Fisher-equivalent) model and with a beta-binomial model adding time-dependent variance fitted from healthy donors. Any clone with fewer than 5 combined templates was excluded, and a clone was called differentially abundant if its Benjamini-Hochberg FDR was below 0.01. The form v = (b*log(k)+a)^2 was used to model beta-binomial variance as a function of total template count across the two samples. What TCRdb holds here is the immuneACCESS table cut down to in-frame rearrangements. Part of the clones is not present; checked against another copy, under half of the missing clones reflect an unresolved V gene, and the others are unexplained. V, J and clone size derive from that table, while D and trimming were established from the DNA sequence. The sample includes around 63,000 clones, with more than 70% observed a single time. The top ten hold roughly 4.8% of the sample.

As for this clone: Its antigen specificity is not known. Per-base quality was not reported, and no clone a single base away is much larger than it.

During the collection period, no immune events, such as infections, were documented for the healthy donors. Time-dependent variance in a beta-binomial model of T-cell clone differential abundance was calibrated using healthy-donor blood repertoires as a training cohort. The training cohort included some ten healthy donors, of whom 3 were female and 7 were male. Donor ages ranged from roughly 29 to 64 years, with an average of roughly 46 years. Obtained from a commercial supplier, whole blood was collected from each healthy donor at three time points set two to three weeks apart. For immunosequencing, genomic DNA was extracted from unsorted whole blood. The CDR3 runs 14 residues from the cysteine to the phenylalanine. The kept DNA is CDR3 alone, 42 bases in frame from the first base. The V and J ends are trimmed by 3 bases and 5 bases, leaving 11 bases between them. Taken from the germline V gene, the CDR1 and CDR2 loops are MNHNS and SASEGT.

The TCR sequence derives from a person aged 18 to 75 in good health. The sample consisted of blood. The receptor chain draws on TRBV6-1 and TRBJ1-5, with no confidently assigned D gene. DNA sequence: TGTGCCAGCAGTGATCACAACTACGATCAGCCCCAGCATTTT. The resulting protein is CASSDHNYDQPQHF.